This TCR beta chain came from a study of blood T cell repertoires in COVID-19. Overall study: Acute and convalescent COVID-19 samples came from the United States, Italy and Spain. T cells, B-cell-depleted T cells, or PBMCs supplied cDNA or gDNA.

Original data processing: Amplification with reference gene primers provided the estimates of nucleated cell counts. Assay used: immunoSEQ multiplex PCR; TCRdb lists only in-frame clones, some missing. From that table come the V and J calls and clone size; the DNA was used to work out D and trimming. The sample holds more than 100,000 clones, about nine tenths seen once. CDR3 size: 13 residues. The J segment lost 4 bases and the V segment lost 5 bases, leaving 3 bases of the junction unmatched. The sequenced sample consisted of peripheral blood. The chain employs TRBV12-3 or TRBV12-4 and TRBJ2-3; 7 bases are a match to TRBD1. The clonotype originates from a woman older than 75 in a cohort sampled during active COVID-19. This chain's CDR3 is CASSTGQSDTQYF. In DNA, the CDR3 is TGTGCCAGCAGTACGGGACAGTCAGATACGCAGTATTTT.